A selection of T cell receptor beta chains follows, all from one sample in a study of metastatic and nonmetastatic thyroid tumors. TCRdb re-called the PCR reads with MiXCR. The sample holds 30,000 to 40,000 clones; 25% to 30% are singletons and the top ten take 9.6%. The material sequenced was blood. These receptors originate from a female donor with papillary thyroid cancer or a benign thyroid nodule (not recorded which). Some clones in this sample may be carry-over from other donors' samples. CDR3s include the opening cysteine and the closing phenylalanine or tryptophan. The order of the fields is D gene, V gene, clone size, J gene, CDR3 protein, CDR3 DNA. D genes are given only for firm matches. Size is stated for part of the rows, as once, few or many counts, or as a class when the clone is expanded.

>TRBD1|TRBV19|many|TRBJ1-4
CASSTRTPGGSSEKLFF
TGTGCCAGTAGTACGAGGACTCCAGGGGGATCGAGTGAAAAACTGTTTTTT
>TRBD2|TRBV28|many|TRBJ2-7
CASRRAGISYEQYF
TGTGCCAGCAGGAGAGCGGGAATCTCCTACGAGCAGTACTTC
>TRBD1|TRBV27|.|TRBJ2-1
CASSLDRGVFNEQFF
TGTGCCAGCAGTTTAGACAGGGGTGTGTTTAATGAGCAGTTCTTC
>.|TRBV27|many|TRBJ1-5
CASSLGTSSNQPQHF
TGTGCCAGCAGTTTAGGAACATCTAGCAATCAGCCCCAGCATTTT
>.|TRBV4-2|.|TRBJ2-7
CASSQDLKSLGNF
TGTGCCAGCAGCCAAGATCTTAAGAGCTTAGGCAATTTC
>.|TRBV2|few|TRBJ1-1
CASSDAVEAFF
TGTGCCAGCAGTGATGCTGTCGAAGCTTTCTTT
>.|TRBV2|.|TRBJ2-2
CASSQKWCTGGELFF
TGTGCCAGCAGCCAAAAGTGGTGTACAGGGGGGGAGCTGTTTTTT
>.|TRBV7-3|.|TRBJ1-2
CASKGGSNCGYTF
TGTGCCAGCAAGGGGGGGTCGAACTGTGGATACACCTTC
>TRBD1|TRBV7-6|.|TRBJ2-2
CASSLAMRGRAATGELFF
TGTGCCAGCAGCTTAGCGATGAGGGGGCGGGCGGCGACCGGGGAGCTGTTTTTT
>.|TRBV6-2/TRBV6-3|.|TRBJ2-2
CASSYSGASGELFF
TGTGCCAGCAGTTACTCAGGAGCGTCCGGGGAGCTGTTTTTT
>.|TRBV3-1|few|TRBJ2-7
CASSQEGNTSHEQYF
TGTGCCAGCAGCCAAGAAGGCAACACTTCCCACGAGCAGTACTTC
>.|TRBV3-1|many|TRBJ1-2
CASSQLNYGYTF
TGTGCCAGCAGCCAACTCAACTATGGCTACACCTTC
>.|TRBV28|.|TRBJ1-2
CASSSGTARGYTF
TGTGCCAGCAGTTCCGGGACTGCGAGGGGCTACACCTTC
>.|TRBV11-3|few|TRBJ1-1
CASSFHRLEQNTEAFF
TGTGCCAGCAGCTTTCATCGGCTGGAGCAAAACACTGAAGCTTTCTTT
>.|TRBV29-1|many|TRBJ1-1
CSVSQTGNTEAFF
TGCAGCGTGTCCCAGACAGGGAACACTGAAGCTTTCTTT
>TRBD1|TRBV18|.|TRBJ1-5
CASSDRGGNQPQHF
TGTGCCAGCTCGGACAGGGGTGGCAATCAGCCCCAGCATTTT
>.|TRBV2|many|TRBJ1-1
CASGGGNTEAFF
TGTGCCAGCGGGGGGGGGAACACTGAAGCTTTCTTT
>.|TRBV5-1|.|TRBJ2-7
CASSLTQCPGDQYF
TGCGCCAGCAGCTTGACTCAGTGCCCCGGCGATCAGTACTTC
>.|TRBV4-1|many|TRBJ1-2
CASSQDTLGSPANYGYTF
TGCGCCAGCAGCCAAGATACGTTGGGCAGCCCGGCTAACTATGGCTACACCTTC
>.|TRBV5-1|many|TRBJ2-5
CASSSRGSRGGETQYF
TGCGCCAGCAGCTCCCGGGGTAGTCGAGGTGGGGAGACCCAGTACTTC
>.|TRBV19|few|TRBJ1-5
CASSTGDANQPQHF
TGTGCCAGTAGTACCGGGGACGCCAATCAGCCCCAGCATTTT
>.|TRBV27|few|TRBJ1-3
CASSLPGGLHTIYF
TGTGCCAGCAGTTTACCCGGGGGATTGCACACCATATATTTT